The T cell receptor beta chain under discussion was sequenced for a study of T cell responses to AZD1222 COVID-19 vaccine. Notes on the study in general: Vaccine-related CD4 TCRs covered spike, predominating at 160-218 and 743-854. Seropositivity was recorded at baseline in only a handful of AZD1222 recipients. Repertoire sampling happened only post peak T cell response. Clonal diversity may have been underestimated in mostly white British donors.

Profiled with immunoSEQ multiplex PCR; TCRdb holds only in-frame clones, not every one. Counted here are more than 250,000 clones, roughly 93% occurring once; the ten biggest clones make up roughly 0.51%. CDR3 length: 11 amino acids. Germline lookup yields CDR1 SQVTM and CDR2 ANQGSEA. The V and J ends lost 7 bases and 9 bases respectively, with 13 bases between them. Note on this clone: Its antigen is not known.

The sequence came from an adult in good health. Sequencing was performed on peripheral blood, taken on day 0 of AZD1222 vaccination. The chain is built from TRBV29-1 and TRBJ2-1; D is possibly TRBD1 (6 bases). CDR3 nucleotide sequence: TGCAGCGGGATACAGGGTAGTGAGCAGTTCTTC. It is translated as CSGIQGSEQFF.